The rows below give T cell receptor beta chains drawn from one sample of a study of cytomegalovirus exposure and HLA in healthy donors. Generated by immunoSEQ multiplex PCR, the TCRdb table keeps only in-frame clones and is missing some. In the table there are some 150,000 clones, around nine tenths of which are singletons. Sequencing was done on a sample of PBMCs. These TCRs come from a man aged 18 to 30 in good health and CMV-seropositive. The CDR3 runs from the conserved cysteine through the conserved F or W. A D gene is named only where the DNA matches it firmly. A row's size may be missing; if present it is once, few, many or a size class.

CDR3 DNA: TGTGCTTCCGGGACTAGGTCCCACGAGCAGTACTTC
CDR3 protein: CASGTRSHEQYF
CDR3 length: 12
clone size: few
J gene: TRBJ2-7
D gene: TRBD2
V gene: TRBV5-6

CDR3 DNA: TGTGCCAGCAGCTTTAGTACAGGGTTCAACACCGGGGAGCTGTTTTTT
CDR3 protein: CASSFSTGFNTGELFF
CDR3 length: 16
clone size: -
J gene: TRBJ2-2
D gene: -
V gene: TRBV13

CDR3 DNA: TGTGCCAGCAGCCAAGTAGGGGCGGGGGATAATTCACCCCTCCACTTT
CDR3 protein: CASSQVGAGDNSPLHF
CDR3 length: 16
clone size: once
J gene: TRBJ1-6
D gene: -
V gene: TRBV4-2

CDR3 DNA: TGCGCCAGCAGCCAAGGGGAAGGGACAGGGTCAGAAAAACTGTTTTTT
CDR3 protein: CASSQGEGTGSEKLFF
CDR3 length: 16
clone size: -
J gene: TRBJ1-4
D gene: TRBD1
V gene: TRBV4-3

CDR3 DNA: TGTGCCAGCACGCTTAGAAGGGAGTTAGGTGAAGCTTTCTTT
CDR3 protein: CASTLRRELGEAFF
CDR3 length: 14
clone size: -
J gene: TRBJ1-1
D gene: -
V gene: TRBV7-2

CDR3 DNA: TGTGCCAGCAGCTTCCGGCAGGGGAACACCGGGGAGCTGTTTTTT
CDR3 protein: CASSFRQGNTGELFF
CDR3 length: 15
clone size: -
J gene: TRBJ2-2
D gene: -
V gene: TRBV5-8

CDR3 DNA: TGTGCCAGCTCGCAACCGGGACAGGGGGGAAATCAGCCCCAGCATTTT
CDR3 protein: CASSQPGQGGNQPQHF
CDR3 length: 16
clone size: -
J gene: TRBJ1-5
D gene: TRBD1
V gene: TRBV18

CDR3 DNA: TGTGCCAGCAGCTTAGATGGGACAGGCACCGGGGAGCTGTTTTTT
CDR3 protein: CASSLDGTGTGELFF
CDR3 length: 15
clone size: once
J gene: TRBJ2-2
D gene: TRBD1
V gene: TRBV7-3

CDR3 DNA: TGTGCCAGCAGCCCTGATGGCCCACAAGAGACCCAGTACTTC
CDR3 protein: CASSPDGPQETQYF
CDR3 length: 14
clone size: -
J gene: TRBJ2-5
D gene: -
V gene: TRBV5-6

CDR3 DNA: TGTGCCAGCAGTTTATCCGGGAGTGGTTTTGGTACGCAGTATTTT
CDR3 protein: CASSLSGSGFGTQYF
CDR3 length: 15
clone size: -
J gene: TRBJ2-3
D gene: -
V gene: TRBV28

CDR3 DNA: TGTGCCATCAGTGACCCTGGACAGGGATCCTACGAGCAGTACTTC
CDR3 protein: CAISDPGQGSYEQYF
CDR3 length: 15
clone size: -
J gene: TRBJ2-7
D gene: TRBD1
V gene: TRBV10-3

CDR3 DNA: TGTGCCAGCAGCCTGACAACGCTTAACAATGAGCAGTTCTTC
CDR3 protein: CASSLTTLNNEQFF
CDR3 length: 14
clone size: -
J gene: TRBJ2-1
D gene: -
V gene: TRBV9

CDR3 DNA: TGTGCTAGTGAGGGAGGGAGGGTCTACGAGCAGTACTTC
CDR3 protein: CASEGGRVYEQYF
CDR3 length: 13
clone size: few
J gene: TRBJ2-7
D gene: TRBD2
V gene: TRBV12-5

CDR3 DNA: TGTGCCAGTTTTAGCGGGAGTTTCCACGAGCAGTACTTC
CDR3 protein: CASFSGSFHEQYF
CDR3 length: 13
clone size: -
J gene: TRBJ2-7
D gene: TRBD2
V gene: TRBV2

CDR3 DNA: TGTGCCAGCTCACCAAACAGGGGGTCATTCTATGGCTACACCTTC
CDR3 protein: CASSPNRGSFYGYTF
CDR3 length: 15
clone size: few
J gene: TRBJ1-2
D gene: TRBD1
V gene: TRBV18

CDR3 DNA: TGTGCCAGTAGTATGGCCGGGGGTTCTGGGGAGCTGTTTTTT
CDR3 protein: CASSMAGGSGELFF
CDR3 length: 14
clone size: few
J gene: TRBJ2-2
D gene: -
V gene: TRBV19

CDR3 DNA: TGTGCCAGCAGCTTAGGACGGGCTAGCGGGGGGCCGGGCACAGATACGCAGTATTTT
CDR3 protein: CASSLGRASGGPGTDTQYF
CDR3 length: 19
clone size: -
J gene: TRBJ2-3
D gene: TRBD2
V gene: TRBV7-2

CDR3 DNA: TGTGCCAGCAGGTCACTTGGGACCCAGTACTTC
CDR3 protein: CASRSLGTQYF
CDR3 length: 11
clone size: few
J gene: TRBJ2-5
D gene: -
V gene: TRBV2

CDR3 DNA: TGTGCCAGCACCCAGCCCGGGACATCTAACTATGGCTACACCTTC
CDR3 protein: CASTQPGTSNYGYTF
CDR3 length: 15
clone size: -
J gene: TRBJ1-2
D gene: -
V gene: TRBV6-1

CDR3 DNA: TGTGCCTGGAGTGTTGGCGGTGGCTACACCTTC
CDR3 protein: CAWSVGGGYTF
CDR3 length: 11
clone size: -
J gene: TRBJ1-2
D gene: -
V gene: TRBV30

CDR3 DNA: TGTGCCATCATGATACAGGGAACCTACGAGCAGTACTTC
CDR3 protein: CAIMIQGTYEQYF
CDR3 length: 13
clone size: -
J gene: TRBJ2-7
D gene: -
V gene: TRBV10-3

CDR3 DNA: TGTGCCAGCAGCCAAGAGGAGCGGGGGGCCTACGAGCAGTACTTC
CDR3 protein: CASSQEERGAYEQYF
CDR3 length: 15
clone size: once
J gene: TRBJ2-7
D gene: TRBD2
V gene: TRBV4-2

CDR3 DNA: TGCGCCAGCAGCTTCGGCGGGAACGAGCAGTACTTC
CDR3 protein: CASSFGGNEQYF
CDR3 length: 12
clone size: -
J gene: TRBJ2-7
D gene: -
V gene: TRBV5-1

CDR3 DNA: TGCGCCAGCAGCCATTACTCGGGACAAGAGACCCAGTACTTC
CDR3 protein: CASSHYSGQETQYF
CDR3 length: 14
clone size: -
J gene: TRBJ2-5
D gene: -
V gene: TRBV4-1

CDR3 DNA: TGTGCCAGCCACCCCCTCCGGGGGGTTCAAGATACGCAGTATTTT
CDR3 protein: CASHPLRGVQDTQYF
CDR3 length: 15
clone size: -
J gene: TRBJ2-3
D gene: TRBD2
V gene: TRBV27

CDR3 DNA: TGTGCCAGCAGCCCGGGACTAGCGGTAACCTACGAGCAGTACTTC
CDR3 protein: CASSPGLAVTYEQYF
CDR3 length: 15
clone size: -
J gene: TRBJ2-7
D gene: TRBD2
V gene: TRBV9

CDR3 DNA: TGTGCCAGCAGCCAAGATATCGGGAGTCCAGCCTACTACGAGCAGTACTTC
CDR3 protein: CASSQDIGSPAYYEQYF
CDR3 length: 17
clone size: -
J gene: TRBJ2-7
D gene: -
V gene: TRBV4-2

CDR3 DNA: TGTGCCAGCAGCTTAGGGACTAGCGCCTACAATGAGCAGTTCTTC
CDR3 protein: CASSLGTSAYNEQFF
CDR3 length: 15
clone size: -
J gene: TRBJ2-1
D gene: TRBD2
V gene: TRBV7-6

CDR3 DNA: TGTGCCTCTTCGGGGGGACTCGGCTACGAGCAGTACTTC
CDR3 protein: CASSGGLGYEQYF
CDR3 length: 13
clone size: -
J gene: TRBJ2-7
D gene: TRBD2
V gene: TRBV7-2

CDR3 DNA: TGTGCCAGCAGCGCCAGGGTTTCCGGGGAGACCCAGTACTTC
CDR3 protein: CASSARVSGETQYF
CDR3 length: 14
clone size: few
J gene: TRBJ2-5
D gene: -
V gene: TRBV7-9